These T cell receptor beta chains were read from a single sample in a study of blood T cell repertoires in COVID-19. Clones were read by immunoSEQ multiplex PCR, and TCRdb kept only the in-frame ones, dropping some. This table has about 110,000 clones, almost 80% appearing once. The sample taken for sequencing was peripheral blood. The receptors originated from an elderly woman with active or convalescent COVID-19. Each CDR3 is given with its conserved first and last residue. The D gene is left open where the match is weak. Only part of the rows carry a size: once, few, many, or a class if the clone is expanded.

>-|TRBD2|TRBJ2-1|TRBV4-1
TGCGCCAGCAGCCAAGCTAGCGGGAGAGTCAATGAGCAGTTCTTC
CASSQASGRVNEQFF
>-|-|TRBJ2-7|TRBV24-1
TGTGCCACCATAGGACTAACCTACGAGCAGTACTTC
CATIGLTYEQYF
>-|-|TRBJ1-5|TRBV7-9
TGTGCCAGCAGCTTTTTCAGTGTCAATCAGCCCCAGCATTTT
CASSFFSVNQPQHF
>few|-|TRBJ2-3|TRBV27
TGTGCCAGCAGTGAGCCGGAGAGCACAGATACGCAGTATTTT
CASSEPESTDTQYF
>-|TRBD1|TRBJ2-7|TRBV5-4
TGTGCCAGCAGCTCACCGGGACAGGGCTCCGAGCAGTACTTC
CASSSPGQGSEQYF
>few|-|TRBJ2-2|TRBV10-3
TGTGCCATCAGTGTTCAGGACAGCACGAACACCGGGGAGCTGTTTTTT
CAISVQDSTNTGELFF
>-|TRBD1|TRBJ2-7|TRBV19
TGTGCCAGTAGTCAACAGGGGTACGAGCAGTACTTC
CASSQQGYEQYF
>once|-|TRBJ2-1|TRBV7-8
TGTGCCAGCAGCTTACGGAACAGAAATGAGCAGTTCTTC
CASSLRNRNEQFF
>-|TRBD1|TRBJ1-5|TRBV28
TGTGCCAGCAGTCAAACAGGGGGGGCAGGTCAGCCCCAGCATTTT
CASSQTGGAGQPQHF
>-|TRBD2|TRBJ2-7|TRBV7-9
TGTGCCAGCAGCTTAGGAGCGGGAGGGCACCACGAGCAGTACTTC
CASSLGAGGHHEQYF
>-|-|TRBJ1-1|TRBV19
TGTGCCAGTACCCACATTGGAGGAGACACTGAAGCTTTCTTT
CASTHIGGDTEAFF
>-|TRBD2|TRBJ2-1|TRBV18
TGTGCCAGCTCACCACCAGGTACTAGCGGGTACAGGCATGAGCAGTTCTTC
CASSPPGTSGYRHEQFF
>few|TRBD1|TRBJ1-6|TRBV27
TGTGCCAGCAGTGAGACAGGGGTTTTCGCTTCACCCCTCCACTTT
CASSETGVFASPLHF
>-|TRBD1|TRBJ2-5|TRBV7-9
TGTGCCAGCAGCTTAGTTGGTAGCGGACAGGGAGAGACCCAGTACTTC
CASSLVGSGQGETQYF
>-|-|TRBJ1-1|TRBV29-1
TGCAGCGCCGTGAATGTACAGGGTATGAACACTGAAGCTTTCTTT
CSAVNVQGMNTEAFF
>-|-|TRBJ1-1|TRBV6-1
TGTGCCAGCAGTGAATGGGCAGGTTTCACTGAAGCTTTCTTT
CASSEWAGFTEAFF
>-|TRBD2|TRBJ2-3|TRBV4-2
TGTGCCAGCAGCCAGGGGACTAGCGGGATCTTCTCGGGCACAGATACGCAGTATTTT
CASSQGTSGIFSGTDTQYF
>-|-|TRBJ2-5|TRBV12-3/TRBV12-4
TGTGCCAGCAGTTTTTCTCCAGAGACCCAGTACTTC
CASSFSPETQYF
>-|TRBD2|TRBJ2-5|TRBV28
TGTGCCAGCACTTCGCATGCCGGCGGGAGGAGGGAGACCCAGTACTTC
CASTSHAGGRRETQYF
>-|TRBD2|TRBJ2-3|TRBV5-4
TGTGCCAGCAGCCCGACTAGCAGAGCTAGCACAGATACGCAGTATTTT
CASSPTSRASTDTQYF
>-|-|TRBJ1-4|TRBV2
TGTGCCAGCAGTGACTTCGCGGGGGTGTATGAAAAACTGTTTTTT
CASSDFAGVYEKLFF
>-|-|TRBJ2-3|TRBV5-1
TGCGCCAGCAGCGTCCTTAGCGGAGGTGGAGATACGCAGTATTTT
CASSVLSGGGDTQYF
>once|TRBD1|TRBJ2-5|TRBV4-2
TGTGCCAGCAGCCAAGATGTGGGGACAGGGGGCGAGACCCAGTACTTC
CASSQDVGTGGETQYF
>-|-|TRBJ2-7|TRBV9
TGTGCCAGCAGCGCCTCAGGGGTTCCCTACGAGCAGTACTTC
CASSASGVPYEQYF
>-|-|TRBJ1-1|TRBV2
TGTGCCAGCAGGGACCTAGAGGGTAACACTGAAGCTTTCTTT
CASRDLEGNTEAFF
>few|-|TRBJ1-2|TRBV4-1
TGCGCCAGCAGCCGCGGGCGGGGAACGGGTAACTATGGCTACACCTTC
CASSRGRGTGNYGYTF